Shown below are 8 T cell receptor beta chains from a single sample sequenced in a study of CD8 T cells in Susac syndrome. A quantity of about 0.5 to 1 ug RNA underwent reverse transcription using random hexamers. TCRdb called the immunoSEQ multiplex PCR reads again in MiXCR, with one record for every CDR3 protein. The sample lists fewer than 200,000 distinct CDR3 sequences; approximately 94% were seen once. Sequencing was done on a sample of CD4+ T cells from PBMCs. The origin of the receptors is a human donor in good health.

The J gene is TRBJ1-1, the V gene TRBV28; D is undetermined. There are 12 residues in the CDR3. The germline V gene encodes CDR1 MDHEN and CDR2 SYDVKM. The V end was cut by 7 bases, the J end by 0 bases, with 6 bases between. CDR3 region: CASKGMNTEAFF. The CDR3 nucleotides read TGTGCCAGCAAGGGTATGAACACTGAAGCTTTCTTT.

This chain uses TRBV6-5 with TRBJ2-6; D tentatively fits TRBD1 or TRBD2 (6 bases each). The CDR3 consists of 15 residues. The germline V and J ends were trimmed by 8 bases and 2 bases, with 13 bases remaining between them. Germline values: CDR1 MNHEY, CDR2 SVGAGI. DNA of the CDR3: TGTGCCAGCGGGGGGCTAACGCCTGGGGCCAACGTCCTGACTTTC. Its translation: CASGGLTPGANVLTF.

V usage is TRBV2 and J usage is TRBJ1-5; no reliable D call. V was trimmed by 7 bases and J by 10 bases, leaving 14 bases between them. Germline assignment: CDR1 SNHLY and CDR2 FYNNEI. This CDR3 is 12 amino acids long. The CDR3 sequence is CASNVEVGPQHF. The CDR3 DNA reads TGTGCCAGCAACGTGGAAGTAGGTCCCCAGCATTTT.

V gene TRBV15 combines with J gene TRBJ2-3, with 9 positions matching TRBD1. CDR1 and CDR2 (germline): LNHNV, YYDKDF (reference sequence). Germline trimming cut 9 bases from V and 1 base from J; bases unmatched to any gene: 11. The CDR3 is 16 residues long. CDR3: CATRNRGRWGTDTQYF. CDR3 sequence (DNA): TGTGCCACGAGAAACAGGGGGCGCTGGGGCACAGATACGCAGTATTTT.

J is TRBJ1-5 and V is TRBV30, with D unclear. In germline, CDR1 is GTSNPN, CDR2 SVGIG (reference sequence). There are 12 residues in the CDR3. Trimming took off 5 bases at V and 5 bases at J, with 10 bases between the two ends. As DNA, the CDR3 is TGTGCCTGGGCTCGGGCTGATCAGCCCCAGCATTTT. Its translation is CAWARADQPQHF.

The gene calls are TRBV3-1 and TRBJ2-4; D is uncertain. V shed 0 bases and J shed 5 bases, with 8 bases lying between them. Germline assignment: CDR1 LGHDT and CDR2 YNNKEL (reference sequence). There are 14 residues in the CDR3. The CDR3: CASSQDGRENIQYF. The CDR3 DNA reads TGTGCCAGCAGCCAAGATGGACGGGAAAACATTCAGTACTTC.

The J gene is TRBJ2-5, the V gene TRBV24-1; 9 positions match TRBD2. CDR1 and CDR2 from the germline V gene are KGHDR and SFDVKD. The CDR3 is 14 residues long. After removal of 4 bases from V and 2 bases from J, the junction contained 1 base not matched to a gene. CDR3 bases: TGTGCCACCAGTGAGGCGGGAGGGCAAGAGACCCAGTACTTC. Protein: CATSEAGGQETQYF.

This chain joins TRBV6-6 and TRBJ2-7; D gene unclear. Germline lookup yields CDR1 MNHNY and CDR2 SVGAGI (reference sequence). The V end was cut by 5 bases, the J end by 4 bases, with 6 bases between. CDR3 length equals 11 residues. This CDR3 reads CASSNLYEQYF. CDR3 DNA sequence: TGTGCCAGCAGTAACCTTTACGAGCAGTACTTC.